This T cell receptor beta chain was captured by sequencing in a study of blood T cell repertoires in COVID-19. Study-level background: COVID-19 samples collected from the United States, Italy and Spain covered acute and convalescent phases. PBMCs, B-cell-depleted T cells, or T cells were the source of the cDNA or gDNA that made up the material.

As originally analysed: Amplification with reference gene primers provided the estimates of nucleated cell counts. The data were produced by immunoSEQ multiplex PCR, yet TCRdb's version contains in-frame clones alone and is incomplete. Clonal size and the V and J genes are those of that table, whereas D and trimming came from the DNA. The data hold approximately 150,000 clones, with 87% observed a single time. Sequences were obtained from peripheral blood. The sequence was collected from a woman aged 50 to 60 with active or convalescent COVID-19.

The CDR3 loop is CASGINRGEKLFF. CDR3 sequence (DNA): TGTGCCAGCGGAATCAACAGGGGTGAAAAACTGTTTTTT. The chain combines TRBV12-3 or TRBV12-4 with TRBJ1-4; 7 bases fit TRBD1. The V gene end was trimmed by 8 bases and the J gene end by 7 bases; junction bases not matched to a gene: 7. The CDR3 runs 13 residues.